A single sample is the source of the 24 T cell receptor beta chains below, sequenced in a study of blood T cell repertoires in COVID-19 (dated by TCRdb to 2018 to 2020). Library prep was done by the immunoSEQ multiplex PCR assay. The clones in this table, taken by TCRdb from immuneACCESS, are in-frame only. Not every clone is retained; where verified, under half of the shortfall comes from an unresolved V gene, and the cause of the rest is unknown. For this sample there are around 100,000 clones; less than 90% appear just once. Jointly, the top ten make up roughly 6.2% of the sample. What was sequenced was peripheral blood. The receptors originated from a human donor in a cohort sampled during active COVID-19.

This sequence joins TRBV29-1 and TRBJ2-7; D is possibly TRBD1 (5 bases). This CDR3 comprises 15 residues. V was trimmed by 7 bases and J by 4 bases, leaving 23 bases between them. CDR1 and CDR2 (germline): SQVTM, ANQGSEA. The CDR3 loop reads CSAQVLGGRGYEQYF. The CDR3 nucleotides read TGCAGCGCCCAAGTCCTGGGTGGTAGGGGATACGAGCAGTACTTC.

The V call is TRBV7-9, the J call TRBJ2-3; tentative D call: TRBD1 (6 bases). CDR3 length: 12 amino acids. Germline V gives CDR1 SEHNR, CDR2 FQNEAQ (reference sequence). V dropped 5 bases and J dropped 6 bases, with 9 bases sitting between them. The DNA for the CDR3 is TGTGCCAGCAGCCAGGGGTTGGATACGCAGTATTTT. Protein product: CASSQGLDTQYF.

In this sample, this clone turned up a few times. The chain recombines TRBV9 with TRBJ2-7; 7 positions match TRBD2. CDR1 SGDLS and CDR2 YYNGEE come from the germline V gene. Unmatched junction bases numbered 18, after V lost 4 bases and J lost 2 bases. The CDR3 loop spans 18 amino acids. CDR3 DNA sequence: TGTGCCAGCAGCACCGGCGGAGCGGGGCCCCTCGGCGCCTACGAGCAGTACTTC. It translates to CASSTGGAGPLGAYEQYF.

This clone has a single count. V gene TRBV6-6 combines with J gene TRBJ2-7, with D perhaps matching TRBD2 (5 bases). The V gene lost 0 bases and the J gene lost 0 bases, with 9 bases spanning the gap. Germline V gene data show CDR1 as MNHNY and CDR2 as SVGAGI (reference sequence). The CDR3 runs 15 residues. The DNA of the CDR3 is TGTGCCAGCAGTTACTCGAATGGAGGCTCCTACGAGCAGTACTTC. Translated: CASSYSNGGSYEQYF.

This chain connects TRBV13 to TRBJ2-7, with TRBD2 matching over 8 bases. The CDR3 is 15 residues long. Germline V gene data show CDR1 as PRHDT and CDR2 as FYEKMQ (reference sequence). After removal of 5 bases from V and 9 bases from J, the junction contained 15 bases not matched to a gene. DNA for the CDR3: TGTGCCAGCAGCCATCCGGGCCCCACTCGGGGGGGGCAGTACTTC. This encodes CASSHPGPTRGGQYF.

This clone came up once. The V call is TRBV5-6, the J call TRBJ1-1; 8 bases map to TRBD1. This CDR3 is built from 16 residues. Germline CDR1 and CDR2: SGHDT and YYEEEE. V shed 2 bases and J 1 base; nucleotides not matched to a gene: 7. For the CDR3, the DNA is TGTGCCAGCAGCTTCCCACTCACAGGGGGGAACACTGAAGCTTTCTTT. Protein product: CASSFPLTGGNTEAFF.

The rearrangement links TRBV30 to TRBJ2-5; the match to TRBD2 covers 13 bases. This CDR3 has 17 amino acids. Germline CDR1 GTSNPN, CDR2 SVGIG (reference sequence). V was pared by 0 bases and J by 2 bases, with 6 bases of the junction left unmatched. The CDR3 region has the DNA TGTGCCTGGAGTGTACTAGCGGGAGGGCCTGATCAAGAGACCCAGTACTTC. This translates into CAWSVLAGGPDQETQYF.

DNA for the CDR3: TGTGCCAGCAGGGACAGGGACGGGAACTACGAGCAGTACTTC. It translates to CASRDRDGNYEQYF. The V call is TRBV28, the J call TRBJ2-7; 8 bases line up with TRBD1. The V gene end was trimmed by 6 bases and the J gene end by 3 bases; junction bases not matched to a gene: 7. Looked up from germline, CDR1 is MDHEN and CDR2 is SYDVKM. This CDR3 contains 14 residues. Complete variable domain (other parts from reference TRBV28 and TRBJ2-7): DVKVTQSSRYLVKRTGEKVFLECVQDMDHENMFWYRQDPGLGLRLIYFSYDVKMKEKGDIPEGYSVSREKKERFSLILESASTNQTSMYLCASRDRDGNYEQYFGPGTRLTVT.

The genes are TRBV7-8 and TRBJ2-2, with a possible D match to TRBD2 (6 bases). The CDR3 consists of 13 residues. Deletions cut 2 bases from V and 9 bases from J, with 10 bases between. Germline lookup yields CDR1 SGHVS and CDR2 FQNEAQ. Here the CDR3 DNA reads TGTGCCAGCAGCTTAAAGGGACTTCGGGAGCTGTTTTTT. Its translation is CASSLKGLRELFF.

The chain recombines TRBV19 with TRBJ1-6, with TRBD1 identical over 9 bases. V lost 3 bases and J lost 13; bases outside the gene matches: 13. The germline V gene has CDR1 LNHDA and CDR2 SQIVND (reference sequence). The CDR3 is 16 amino acids. The CDR3 region is CASSIAVDRGRSPLHF. The DNA of the CDR3 is TGTGCCAGTAGTATTGCCGTCGACAGGGGGAGATCCCCCCTCCACTTT.

The J gene is TRBJ2-3, the V gene TRBV7-2; TRBD2 matches at 7 bases. The CDR3 has 15 residues. The junction had 7 bases not matched to a gene; V was cut back by 3 bases and J by 4 bases. Germline assignment: CDR1 SGHTA and CDR2 FQGNSA. The CDR3 here is CASSFGGSPADTQYF. In nucleotides, the CDR3 is TGTGCCAGCAGCTTTGGCGGGAGTCCGGCAGATACGCAGTATTTT. Looking up the rest from reference TRBV7-2 and TRBJ2-3 gives the full variable domain: GAGVSQSPSNKVTEKGKDVELRCDPISGHTALYWYRQSLGQGLEFLIYFQGNSAPDKSGLPSDRFSAERTGGSVSTLTIQRTQQEDSAVYLCASSFGGSPADTQYFGPGTRLTVL.

The chain uses TRBV19 and TRBJ2-3; D is possibly TRBD2 (6 bases). The V gene's germline CDR1 is LNHDA and CDR2 SQIVND (reference sequence). The CDR3 is made up of 15 amino acids. V shed 5 bases and J shed 0 bases, with 12 bases lying between them. The CDR3 DNA follows: TGTGCCAGTAGTCAGACGGGACTTAGCACAGATACGCAGTATTTT. Translated: CASSQTGLSTDTQYF.

The chain recombines TRBV9 with TRBJ2-5, with D possibly being TRBD2 (5 bases). CDR3 length equals 14 residues. V was clipped by 5 bases and J by 5 bases, with 16 bases between them. The germline CDR1 and CDR2 sequences are SGDLS and YYNGEE. The CDR3 spells CASSPEARRETQYF. CDR3 DNA: TGTGCCAGCAGTCCAGAGGCCCGGAGGGAGACCCAGTACTTC.

The CDR3 nucleotides are TGCGCCAGCAGCTTGGTTGGGCAAGAGAACACTGAAGCTTTCTTT. Protein product: CASSLVGQENTEAFF. The rearrangement links TRBV5-1 to TRBJ1-1; D is ambiguous. Trimming removed 0 bases from V and 1 base from J, with 10 bases in between. The CDR3 covers 15 residues. CDR1 is SGHRS, CDR2 YFSETQ, per germline.

The chain carries TRBV4-2 and TRBJ2-1; TRBD2 matches 11 bases. The CDR3 contains 18 residues. V trimming: 1 base; J trimming: 0 bases; junction bases outside the gene matches: 5. The germline gives CDR1 LGHNA, CDR2 YNFKEQ. The CDR3 reads CASSQGLAGSSSYNEQFF. For the CDR3, the DNA is TGTGCCAGCAGCCAAGGACTAGCGGGGTCGAGCTCCTACAATGAGCAGTTCTTC.

This chain uses TRBV2 with TRBJ2-3, with 10 nucleotides matching TRBD2. Germline CDR1 reads SNHLY; CDR2 reads FYNNEI. Trimming removed 5 bases from V and 2 bases from J; junction bases left unmatched: 1. The CDR3 is 14 amino acids. The CDR3: CASSLAGVTDTQYF. The CDR3 DNA sequence: TGTGCCAGCAGTCTAGCGGGGGTCACAGATACGCAGTATTTT.

V usage is TRBV11-3 and J usage is TRBJ2-1; 8 bases are shared with TRBD2. The CDR3 consists of 15 residues. Germline lookup yields CDR1 SGHNT and CDR2 YENEEA. V gave up 5 bases and J gave up 0 bases; unmatched junction bases: 3. The CDR3 DNA sequence: TGTGCCAGCAGCCCCGGACTAGCCTCCTACAATGAGCAGTTCTTC. Its protein product is CASSPGLASYNEQFF. Supplemented by reference TRBV11-3 and TRBJ2-1, the full variable domain reads EAGVVQSPRYKIIEKKQPVAFWCNPISGHNTLYWYLQNLGQGPELLIRYENEEAVDDSQLPKDRFSAERLKGVDSTLKIQPAELGDSAVYLCASSPGLASYNEQFFGPGTRLTVL.

V is TRBV7-6 and J is TRBJ2-7, with D hard to call. CDR3 length: 14 amino acids. Per germline, CDR1 SGHVS and CDR2 FNYEAQ. The V gene lost 2 bases and the J gene lost 1 base, with 9 bases spanning the gap. CDR3 amino acids: CASSLLVTSYEQYF. The DNA for the CDR3 is TGTGCCAGCAGCTTACTGGTCACTTCCTACGAGCAGTACTTC.

This chain uses TRBV19 with TRBJ2-7; TRBD1 aligns across 9 bases. Germline loops: CDR1 LNHDA, CDR2 SQIVND (reference sequence). CDR3 size: 15 residues. The V segment lost 3 bases and the J segment 3 bases; nucleotides outside the gene matches: 6. The CDR3 region has the DNA TGTGCCAGTAGTATTCGGGACAGGGAAGACTACGAGCAGTACTTC. Residues: CASSIRDREDYEQYF.

CDR3 sequence (DNA): TGTGCCAGCAGCAGAGACAGGGAGTATAAACTGTTTTTT. Translation: CASSRDREYKLFF. This chain uses TRBV11-2 with TRBJ1-4; 7 bases match TRBD1. Germline CDR1 SGHAT, CDR2 FQNNGV. CDR3 length: 13 amino acids. V was clipped by 5 bases and J by 11 bases; unmatched bases: 8. The full variable domain, its missing parts supplied by reference TRBV11-2 and TRBJ1-4, is EAGVAQSPRYKIIEKRQSVAFWCNPISGHATLYWYQQILGQGPKLLIQFQNNGVVDDSQLPKDRFSAERLKGVDSTLKIQPAKLEDSAVYLCASSRDREYKLFFGSGTQLSVL.

Only one count was recorded for this clone. The genes are TRBV29-1 and TRBJ1-1; no definite D call. The CDR3 has 12 residues. Germline V lookup: CDR1 SQVTM, CDR2 ANQGSEA. V was shortened by 4 bases and J by 4 bases, with 10 bases between the two germline ends. The CDR3 here is CSVGRESTEAFF. The CDR3 DNA sequence: TGCAGCGTTGGGCGGGAGAGCACTGAAGCTTTCTTT.

J is TRBJ1-6 and V is TRBV6-5; no clear D. CDR1 MNHEY and CDR2 SVGAGI come from the germline V gene. The ends were cut back, 5 bases at V and 6 bases at J, with 11 bases in the middle. CDR3 length: 14 residues. The CDR3 DNA follows: TGTGCCAGCAGTAAGATGGGCCTTAATTCACCCCTCCACTTT. Translating it yields CASSKMGLNSPLHF.

V usage is TRBV28 and J usage is TRBJ1-2; D unclear. CDR3 length: 14 amino acids. Trimming stripped 7 bases from V and 3 bases from J, with 15 bases between. Germline CDR1 is MDHEN and CDR2 is SYDVKM. The CDR3 spells CASKERARDYGYTF. CDR3 bases: TGTGCCAGCAAAGAGAGGGCTCGGGACTATGGCTACACCTTC.

V and J are TRBV9 and TRBJ1-2; D perhaps matches TRBD1 (6 bases). The CDR3 is 14 amino acids. Deletions cut 0 bases from V and 4 bases from J, with 10 bases between. Germline V gives CDR1 SGDLS, CDR2 YYNGEE. CDR3 in DNA: TGTGCCAGCAGCGTAGCGGGGGGCGGCTATGGCTACACCTTC. Amino acid sequence: CASSVAGGGYGYTF.